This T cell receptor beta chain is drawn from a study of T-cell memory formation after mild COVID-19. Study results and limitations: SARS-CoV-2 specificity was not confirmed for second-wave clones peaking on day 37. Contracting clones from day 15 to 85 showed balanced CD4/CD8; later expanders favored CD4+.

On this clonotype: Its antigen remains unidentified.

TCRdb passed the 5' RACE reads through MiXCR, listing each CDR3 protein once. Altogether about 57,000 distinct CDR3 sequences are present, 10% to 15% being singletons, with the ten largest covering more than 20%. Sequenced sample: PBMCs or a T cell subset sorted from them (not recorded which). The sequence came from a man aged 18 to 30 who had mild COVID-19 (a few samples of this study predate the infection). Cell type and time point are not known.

The CDR3, as DNA: TGCGCCAGCAGCTTGGGTTCGGAGGGGGCGAGGCAGTACGTC. Translated: CASSLGSEGARQYV. The rearrangement links TRBV5-1 to TRBJ2-7; possibly TRBD1 for D (7 bases). CDR3 length: 14 amino acids. V shed 0 bases and J shed 9 bases, with 16 bases lying between them. Looked up from germline, CDR1 is SGHRS and CDR2 is YFSETQ.